The clone carrying this T cell receptor beta chain was recorded a few times. TCRdb passed the RT-PCR reads through MiXCR, listing each CDR3 protein once. The sample shows 900,000 to 1,000,000 distinct CDR3 sequences, 15% to 20% of them seen only once. Germline V gene lookup returns CDR1 LGHNA and CDR2 YSLEER. V lost 0 bases and J 5 bases, leaving 14 bases between the germline ends. This CDR3 region has 15 residues. The sample is drawn from a study of patients and donors after allogeneic stem cell transplantation. Material for sequencing was blood, either unsorted or a sorted T cell fraction (not recorded which). The chain uses TRBV4-3 and TRBJ2-7, with D hard to call. This receptor was obtained from a human donor who was either an allogeneic HSCT recipient or a stem cell or donor lymphocyte infusion donor (not recorded which). It is not recorded whose cells these are; they may come from a transplant donor. CDR3 amino acids: CASSQDRVGDNEQYF. CDR3 nucleotides: TGCGCCAGCAGCCAAGACCGGGTTGGGGATAACGAGCAGTACTTC.